Below, 8 T cell receptor beta chains from the same sample are listed, as sequenced in a study of T cell responses to AZD1222 COVID-19 vaccine. Here immunoSEQ multiplex PCR was the method, and the copy in TCRdb shows in-frame clones only, minus some. The repertoire has over 150,000 clones, just over 85% of them found once; the top ten carry approximately 10%. Sequenced material: peripheral blood, taken 28 days after the second AZD1222 dose. All receptors derive from an adult who received the AZD1222 COVID-19 vaccine.

The J gene is TRBJ2-7, the V gene TRBV6-2 or TRBV6-3; 9 nucleotides line up with TRBD1. V trimming: 6 bases; J trimming: 6 bases; junction bases outside the gene matches: 18. Germline CDR1 reads MNHEY; CDR2 reads SVGEGT. This CDR3 has 17 residues. The CDR3 spells CASSRARQGDRLGEQYF. For the CDR3, the DNA is TGTGCCAGCAGCCGAGCTCGACAGGGGGACCGTTTGGGCGAGCAGTACTTC.

V is TRBV5-1 and J is TRBJ2-5, with TRBD2 matching over 11 bases. CDR1 and CDR2 from the germline V gene are SGHRS and YFSETQ. With 8 bases clipped from V and 2 bases from J, the junction kept 2 bases outside the gene matches. This CDR3 is built from 13 residues. CDR3 bases: TGCGCCAGTCGACTAGCGGGGCAAGAGACCCAGTACTTC. Translation: CASRLAGQETQYF.

Here the CDR3 DNA reads TGTGCCAGCAGTCTAGGACAGGGTGGCGAAAAACTGTTTTTT. This translates into CASSLGQGGEKLFF. The chain joins TRBV2 to TRBJ1-4; 8 bases map to TRBD1. V shed 5 bases and J 8 bases; nucleotides not matched to a gene: 7. Germline V lookup: CDR1 SNHLY, CDR2 FYNNEI. The CDR3 length is 14 residues.

This clone was counted only a few times. This chain links TRBV7-2 with TRBJ1-5, with a possible D match to TRBD1 (5 bases). Germline values: CDR1 SGHTA, CDR2 FQGNSA. V was trimmed by 5 bases and J by 4 bases, leaving 24 bases between them. The CDR3 contains 18 residues. The CDR3 protein is CASSMTAGATEGNQPQHF. In DNA form, the CDR3 reads TGTGCCAGCAGCATGACGGCCGGGGCCACAGAGGGAAATCAGCCCCAGCATTTT.

The rearrangement joins TRBV20-1 to TRBJ2-7; 8 nucleotides line up with TRBD1. J gave up 5 bases and V 5 bases, and 2 bases lay outside the gene matches. The CDR3 spans 11 residues. Germline-derived CDR1 and CDR2 are DFQATT and SNEGSKA (reference sequence). The DNA for the CDR3 is TGCAGTGCTGAACAGGGGGACGAGCAGTACTTC. This gives the protein CSAEQGDEQYF.

J is TRBJ2-1 and V is TRBV2; D gene ambiguous. The CDR3 contains 15 residues. The germline gives CDR1 SNHLY, CDR2 FYNNEI. V lost 2 bases, J lost 9 bases, and 17 bases lay in between. In DNA form, the CDR3 reads TGTGCCAGCAGTGAAATGGCTCGCGTGGGTGGTGAGCAGTTCTTC. Translating it yields CASSEMARVGGEQFF.

In regard to this clone: Other DNA sequences of this sample code for an identical CDR3. The gene calls are TRBV9 and TRBJ2-1; tentative D call: TRBD2 (5 bases). Trimming shortened V by 3 bases and J by 0 bases, and 10 bases separated the two germline ends. From germline, CDR1 is SGDLS and CDR2 YYNGEE. This CDR3 contains 15 residues. CDR3 bases: TGTGCCAGCAGCGCTACGGGAAGCTCCTACAATGAGCAGTTCTTC. Protein product: CASSATGSSYNEQFF.

The chain employs TRBV25-1 and TRBJ2-5; D is unclear. Trimming took off 0 bases at V and 1 base at J, with 9 bases between the two ends. CDR1 and CDR2 (germline): MGHDK, SYGVNS. The CDR3 runs to 15 residues. The CDR3 is CASSEYGQIQETQYF. DNA for the CDR3: TGTGCCAGCAGTGAATATGGGCAGATCCAAGAGACCCAGTACTTC. The whole variable domain, remainder taken from reference TRBV25-1 and TRBJ2-5, is EADIYQTPRYLVIGTGKKITLECSQTMGHDKMYWYQQDPGMELHLIHYSYGVNSTEKGDLSSESTVSRIRTEHFPLTLESARPSHTSQYLCASSEYGQIQETQYFGPGTRLLVL.